This is a list of T cell receptor beta chains from one sample in a study of cytomegalovirus exposure and HLA in healthy donors. TCRdb's table, derived via immunoSEQ multiplex PCR, lists solely in-frame clones and lacks some. The sample holds about 120,000 clones; about 81% are singletons and the top ten take less than 2%. Sequenced input: PBMCs. These TCRs come from a man in his forties in good health and CMV-seronegative. The CDR3 runs from the conserved cysteine through the conserved F or W. Clone size appears in some rows only: once, few, many, or a class for an expanded clone.

>TRBV27|.
CASSKGQGVTGANGLTF
>TRBV7-9|few
CASSPSGLGGDNEQFF
>TRBV5-1|.
CASSLGGPSSYNEQFF
>TRBV25-1|.
CASTPGIAGGLTGELFF
>TRBV4-3|.
CASAPTGMANEKLFF
>TRBV7-2|.
CASSSYRGGTEAFF
>TRBV7-2|.
CASRPGGNSPLHF
>TRBV12-5|.
CASGLVSPYEQYF
>TRBV7-2|.
CASSLAAFGNQPQHF
>TRBV5-1|once
CASSTGLIYNEQFF
>TRBV9|.
CASSVAPKYEQYF
>TRBV5-1|.
CASSLGQGANEQFF
>TRBV7-9|.
CASRRDSQGELFF
>TRBV6-5|.
CASSFPGQEKLFF
>TRBV30|.
CAWSVYGTGERGYGYTF
>TRBV9|few
CASSVGFRGGTEAFF
>TRBV5-5|.
CASSLVVGGAPYGYTF
>TRBV30|.
CAWSVRGGLGGYEQYF
>TRBV18|.
CASSRTPGLAGNYEQYF
>TRBV18|.
CASSPPSAMKETQYF
>TRBV5-1|.
CASSLVTGENEKLFF
>TRBV18|.
CASSPPSRENTEAFF
>TRBV7-9|.
CASSLVGLDHEQYF
>TRBV5-5|.
CHWGTSLNQPQHF
>TRBV4-1|.
CASSQDSQGERELFF
>TRBV10-3|few
CAIGSDRAKRYEQYF
>TRBV7-2|once
CASSTRQDTEAFF
>TRBV28|.
CASQQGEPYEQYF
>TRBV7-2|once
CASSWATGNTEAFF
>TRBV21-1|.
CASPAGESPDEQYF
>TRBV6-4|.
CASSDTFDWPF
>TRBV29-1|once
CSVQGSAYNEQFF
>TRBV27|.
CASSPRQGGEKLFF
>TRBV7-9|.
CASSEQQAPETQYF
>TRBV30|.
CAWSSWGPLSTDTQYF
>TRBV19|.
CATTLGTGNNEKLFF
>TRBV11-2|.
CASSLLGVAKNIQYF
>TRBV6-5|.
CASLAVDSGAYEQYF
>TRBV29-1|.
CSVVRGQGETQYF
>TRBV5-7|.
CASSTQDRGPESSNQPQHF
>TRBV9|.
CATARGNPPDGYTF